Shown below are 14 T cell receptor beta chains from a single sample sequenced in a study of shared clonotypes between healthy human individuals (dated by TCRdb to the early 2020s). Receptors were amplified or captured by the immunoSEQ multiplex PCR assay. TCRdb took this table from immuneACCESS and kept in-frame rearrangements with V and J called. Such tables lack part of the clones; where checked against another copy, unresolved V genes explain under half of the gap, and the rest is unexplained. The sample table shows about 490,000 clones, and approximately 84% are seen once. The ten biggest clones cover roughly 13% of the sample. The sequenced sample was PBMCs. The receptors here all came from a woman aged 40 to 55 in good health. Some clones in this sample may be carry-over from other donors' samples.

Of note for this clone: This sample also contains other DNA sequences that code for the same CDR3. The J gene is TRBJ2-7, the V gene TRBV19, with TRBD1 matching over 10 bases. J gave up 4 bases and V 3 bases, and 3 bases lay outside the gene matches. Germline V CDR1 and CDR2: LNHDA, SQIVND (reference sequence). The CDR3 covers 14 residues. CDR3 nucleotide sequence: TGTGCCAGTAGTATCGGGACAGGGGCGTACGAGCAGTACTTC. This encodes CASSIGTGAYEQYF.

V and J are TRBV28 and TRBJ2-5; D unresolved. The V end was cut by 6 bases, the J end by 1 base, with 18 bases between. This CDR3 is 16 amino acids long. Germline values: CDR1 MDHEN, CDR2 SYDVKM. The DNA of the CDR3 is TGTGCCAGCAGCCAGTTAGTAGGACCGATCCAAGAGACCCAGTACTTC. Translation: CASSQLVGPIQETQYF.

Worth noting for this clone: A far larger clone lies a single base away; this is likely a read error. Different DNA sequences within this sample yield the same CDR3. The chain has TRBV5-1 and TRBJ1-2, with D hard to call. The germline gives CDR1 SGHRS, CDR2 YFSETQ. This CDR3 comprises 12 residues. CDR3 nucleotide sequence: TGCGCCAGCAGCTTGGGGTCGTTGGGCTACACCTTT. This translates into CASSLGSLGYTF.

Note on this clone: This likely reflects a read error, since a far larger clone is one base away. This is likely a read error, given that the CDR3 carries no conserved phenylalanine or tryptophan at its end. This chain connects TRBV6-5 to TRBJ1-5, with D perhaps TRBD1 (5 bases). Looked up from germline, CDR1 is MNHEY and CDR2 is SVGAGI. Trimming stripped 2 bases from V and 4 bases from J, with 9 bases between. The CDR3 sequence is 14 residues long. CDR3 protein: CASSYLGGNQPQHL. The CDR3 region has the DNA TGTGCCAGCAGTTACCTGGGGGGGAATCAGCCCCAGCATCTT.

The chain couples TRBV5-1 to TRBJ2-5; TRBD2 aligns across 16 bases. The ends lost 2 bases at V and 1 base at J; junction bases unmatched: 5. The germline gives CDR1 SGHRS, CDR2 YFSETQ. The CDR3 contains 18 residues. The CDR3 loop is CASSLGTSGRGFQETQYF. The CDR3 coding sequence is TGCGCCAGCAGCTTAGGGACTAGCGGGAGGGGGTTCCAAGAGACCCAGTACTTC. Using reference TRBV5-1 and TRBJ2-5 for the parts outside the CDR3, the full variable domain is KAGVTQTPRYLIKTRGQQVTLSCSPISGHRSVSWYQQTPGQGLQFLFEYFSETQRNKGNFPGRFSGRQFSNSRSEMNVSTLELGDSALYLCASSLGTSGRGFQETQYFGPGTRLLVL.

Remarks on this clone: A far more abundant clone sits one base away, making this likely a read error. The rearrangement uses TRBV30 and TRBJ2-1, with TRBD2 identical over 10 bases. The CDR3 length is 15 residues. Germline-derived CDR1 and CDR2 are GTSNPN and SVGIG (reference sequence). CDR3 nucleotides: TGTGCCTTGAGTTCCGGGACTAGCGAGGGCGATGAGCAGTTCTTC. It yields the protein CALSSGTSEGDEQFF.

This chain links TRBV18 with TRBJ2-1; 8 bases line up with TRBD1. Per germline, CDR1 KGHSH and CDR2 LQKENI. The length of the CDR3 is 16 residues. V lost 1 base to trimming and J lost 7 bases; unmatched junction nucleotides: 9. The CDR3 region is CASSPLPGGAGNEQFF. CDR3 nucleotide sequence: TGTGCCAGCTCACCACTACCAGGGGGCGCAGGTAATGAGCAGTTCTTC.

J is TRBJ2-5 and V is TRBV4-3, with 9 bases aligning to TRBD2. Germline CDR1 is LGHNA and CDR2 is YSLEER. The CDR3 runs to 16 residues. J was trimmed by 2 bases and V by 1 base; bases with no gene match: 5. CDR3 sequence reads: CASSQGLAGGQETQYF. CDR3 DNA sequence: TGCGCCAGCAGCCAAGGTCTCGCGGGAGGGCAAGAGACCCAGTACTTC.

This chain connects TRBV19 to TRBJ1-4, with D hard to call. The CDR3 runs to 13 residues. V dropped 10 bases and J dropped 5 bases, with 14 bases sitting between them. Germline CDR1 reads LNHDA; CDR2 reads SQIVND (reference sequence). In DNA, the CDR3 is TGTGCCACCCAGGACCTAAGGAATGAAAAACTGTTTTTT. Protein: CATQDLRNEKLFF.

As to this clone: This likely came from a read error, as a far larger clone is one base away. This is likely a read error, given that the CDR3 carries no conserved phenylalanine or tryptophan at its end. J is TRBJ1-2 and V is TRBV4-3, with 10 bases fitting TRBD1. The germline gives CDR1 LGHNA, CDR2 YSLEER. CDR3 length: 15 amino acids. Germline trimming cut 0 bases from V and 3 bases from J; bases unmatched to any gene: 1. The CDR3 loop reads CASSQDGTGDYGYTL. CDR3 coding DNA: TGCGCCAGCAGCCAAGATGGGACAGGGGACTATGGCTACACCCTC.

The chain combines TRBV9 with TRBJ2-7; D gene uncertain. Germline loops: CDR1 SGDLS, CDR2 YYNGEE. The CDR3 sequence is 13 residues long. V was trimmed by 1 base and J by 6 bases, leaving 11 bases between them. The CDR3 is CASSVIQYPEQYF. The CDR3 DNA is TGTGCCAGCAGCGTAATCCAGTATCCCGAGCAGTACTTC. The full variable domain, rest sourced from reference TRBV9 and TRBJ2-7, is DSGVTQTPKHLITATGQRVTLRCSPRSGDLSVYWYQQSLDQGLQFLIQYYNGEERAKGNILERFSAQQFPDLHSELNLSSLELGDSALYFCASSVIQYPEQYFGPGTRLTVT.

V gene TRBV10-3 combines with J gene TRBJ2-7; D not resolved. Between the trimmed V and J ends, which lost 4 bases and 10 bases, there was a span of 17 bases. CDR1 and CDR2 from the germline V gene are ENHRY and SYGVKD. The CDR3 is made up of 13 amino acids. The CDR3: CAISAQRLGLQYF. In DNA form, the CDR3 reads TGTGCCATCAGTGCTCAGAGGTTGGGGTTACAGTACTTC.

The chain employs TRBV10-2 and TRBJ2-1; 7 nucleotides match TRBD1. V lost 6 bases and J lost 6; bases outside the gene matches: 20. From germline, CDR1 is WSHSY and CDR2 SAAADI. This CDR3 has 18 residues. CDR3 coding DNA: TGCGCCAGCAGAGCCCCCGGACCGACAGGGCCGGATCCCAATGAGCAGTTCTTC. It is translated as CASRAPGPTGPDPNEQFF.

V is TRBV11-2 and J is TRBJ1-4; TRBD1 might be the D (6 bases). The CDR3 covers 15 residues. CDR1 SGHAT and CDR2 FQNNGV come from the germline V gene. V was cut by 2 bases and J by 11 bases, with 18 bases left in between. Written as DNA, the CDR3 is TGTGCCAGCAGCTTACAACCCGGAGAGGGGGGCAAACTGTTTTTT. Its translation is CASSLQPGEGGKLFF. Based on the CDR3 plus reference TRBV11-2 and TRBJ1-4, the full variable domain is EAGVAQSPRYKIIEKRQSVAFWCNPISGHATLYWYQQILGQGPKLLIQFQNNGVVDDSQLPKDRFSAERLKGVDSTLKIQPAKLEDSAVYLCASSLQPGEGGKLFFGSGTQLSVL.